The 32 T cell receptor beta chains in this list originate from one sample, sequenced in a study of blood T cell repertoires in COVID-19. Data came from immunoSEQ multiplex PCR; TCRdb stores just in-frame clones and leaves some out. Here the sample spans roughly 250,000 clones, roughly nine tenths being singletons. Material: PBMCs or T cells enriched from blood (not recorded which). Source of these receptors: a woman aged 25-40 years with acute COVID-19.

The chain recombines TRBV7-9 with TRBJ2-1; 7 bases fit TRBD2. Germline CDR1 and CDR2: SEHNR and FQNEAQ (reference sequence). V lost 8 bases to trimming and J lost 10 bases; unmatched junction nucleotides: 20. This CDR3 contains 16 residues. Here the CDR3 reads CASSAEDGRERWEQFF. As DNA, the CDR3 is TGTGCCAGCTCCGCGGAGGACGGGCGGGAGAGGTGGGAGCAGTTCTTC. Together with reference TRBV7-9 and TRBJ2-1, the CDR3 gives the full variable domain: DTGVSQNPRHKITKRGQNVTFRCDPISEHNRLYWYRQTLGQGPEFLTYFQNEAQLEKSRLLSDRFSAERPKGSFSTLEIQRTEQGDSAMYLCASSAEDGRERWEQFFGPGTRLTVL.

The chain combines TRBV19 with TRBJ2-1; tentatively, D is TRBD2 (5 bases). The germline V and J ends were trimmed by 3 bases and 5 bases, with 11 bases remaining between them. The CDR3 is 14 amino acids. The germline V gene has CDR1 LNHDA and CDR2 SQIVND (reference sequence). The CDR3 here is CASSIQPEDNEQFF. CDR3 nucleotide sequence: TGTGCCAGTAGTATCCAGCCGGAGGACAATGAGCAGTTCTTC.

The CDR3 loop reads CASSSGQGRDTQYF. The CDR3 DNA is TGTGCCAGCAGTTCAGGACAGGGGCGAGATACGCAGTATTTT. The chain uses TRBV27 and TRBJ2-3; 9 positions agree with TRBD1. The trim removed 4 bases at V and 5 bases at J, leaving 4 bases unmatched. The V gene's germline CDR1 is MNHEY and CDR2 SMNVEV (reference sequence). The CDR3 loop spans 14 amino acids.

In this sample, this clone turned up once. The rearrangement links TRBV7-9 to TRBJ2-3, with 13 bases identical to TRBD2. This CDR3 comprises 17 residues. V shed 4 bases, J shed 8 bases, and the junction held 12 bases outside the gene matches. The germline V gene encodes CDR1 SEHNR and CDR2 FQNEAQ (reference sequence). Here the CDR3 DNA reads TGTGCCAGCAGCTCGCCGGCACTAGCGGGGGGGGCCGGTACGCAGTATTTT. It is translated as CASSSPALAGGAGTQYF.

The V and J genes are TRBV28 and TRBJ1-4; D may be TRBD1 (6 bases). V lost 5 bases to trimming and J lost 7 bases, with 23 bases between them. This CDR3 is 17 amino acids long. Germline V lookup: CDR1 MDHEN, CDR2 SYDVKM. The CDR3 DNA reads TGTGCCAGCAGTGACCCGGGGCAGGGGATTCTTGCTGAAAAACTGTTTTTT. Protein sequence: CASSDPGQGILAEKLFF.

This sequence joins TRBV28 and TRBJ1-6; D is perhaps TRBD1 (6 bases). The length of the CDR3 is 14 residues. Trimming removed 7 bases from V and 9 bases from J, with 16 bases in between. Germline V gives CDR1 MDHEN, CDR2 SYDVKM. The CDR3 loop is CASTSTGLLSPLHF. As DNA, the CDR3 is TGTGCCAGCACCTCCACAGGGCTCCTTTCACCCCTCCACTTT.

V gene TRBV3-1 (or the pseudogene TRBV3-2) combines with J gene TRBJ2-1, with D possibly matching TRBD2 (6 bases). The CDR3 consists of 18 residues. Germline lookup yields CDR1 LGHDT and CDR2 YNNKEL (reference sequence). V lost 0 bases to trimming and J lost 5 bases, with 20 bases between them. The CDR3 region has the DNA TGTGCCAGCAGCCAAGATCTGTTCGGGGGAACGAATAACAATGAGCAGTTCTTC. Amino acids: CASSQDLFGGTNNNEQFF.

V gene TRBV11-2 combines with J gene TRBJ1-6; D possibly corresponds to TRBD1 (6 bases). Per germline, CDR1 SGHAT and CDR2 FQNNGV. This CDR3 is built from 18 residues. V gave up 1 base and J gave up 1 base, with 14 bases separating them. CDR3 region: CASSLGRGGLSYNSPLHF. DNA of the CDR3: TGTGCCAGCAGCTTAGGAAGGGGGGGTTTATCCTATAATTCACCCCTCCACTTT.

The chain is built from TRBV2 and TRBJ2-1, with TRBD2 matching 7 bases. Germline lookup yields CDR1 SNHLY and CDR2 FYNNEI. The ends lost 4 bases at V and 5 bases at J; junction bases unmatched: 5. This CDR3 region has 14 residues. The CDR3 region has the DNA TGTGCCAGCAGTGCGAGCGGGGAAAACAATGAGCAGTTCTTC. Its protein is CASSASGENNEQFF. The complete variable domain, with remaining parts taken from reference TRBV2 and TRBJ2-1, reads EPEVTQTPSHQVTQMGQEVILRCVPISNHLYFYWYRQILGQKVEFLVSFYNNEISEKSEIFDDQFSVERPDGSNFTLKIRSTKLEDSAMYFCASSASGENNEQFFGPGTRLTVL.

The CDR3: CASSLVSQETQYF. The CDR3 DNA reads as TGTGCCAGCAGCTTGGTTAGCCAAGAGACCCAGTACTTC. This chain links TRBV5-4 with TRBJ2-5; D is unresolved. The CDR3 totals 13 residues. Per the germline V gene, CDR1 is SGHNT and CDR2 is YYREEE (reference sequence). V shed 0 bases and J shed 1 base, with 4 bases lying between them.

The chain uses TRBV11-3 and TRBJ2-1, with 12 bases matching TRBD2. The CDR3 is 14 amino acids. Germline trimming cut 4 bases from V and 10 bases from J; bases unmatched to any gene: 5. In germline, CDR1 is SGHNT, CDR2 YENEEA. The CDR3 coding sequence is TGTGCCAGCAGCTCCCGGACTAGCGGGGTCGAGCAGTTCTTC. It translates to CASSSRTSGVEQFF.

CDR3 nucleotide sequence: TGTGCCACCAGTGATTTGGGGGGGGCACGTGGCTACACCTTC. Its protein is CATSDLGGARGYTF. The rearrangement uses TRBV24-1 and TRBJ1-2; perhaps TRBD1 as D (6 bases). The CDR3 consists of 14 residues. V shed 0 bases and J shed 7 bases, with 11 bases lying between them. The V gene's germline CDR1 is KGHDR and CDR2 SFDVKD.

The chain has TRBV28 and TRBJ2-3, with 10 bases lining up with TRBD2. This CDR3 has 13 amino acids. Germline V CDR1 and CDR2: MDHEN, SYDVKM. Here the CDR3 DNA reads TGTGCGCTCGGGACTAGCGGCACAGATACGCAGTATTTT. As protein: CALGTSGTDTQYF.

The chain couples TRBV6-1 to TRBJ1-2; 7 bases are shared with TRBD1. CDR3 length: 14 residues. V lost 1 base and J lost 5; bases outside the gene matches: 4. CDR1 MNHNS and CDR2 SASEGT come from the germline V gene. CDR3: CASSEGTGGYGYTF. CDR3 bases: TGTGCCAGCAGTGAAGGGACAGGAGGTTATGGCTACACCTTC.

CDR3 residues: CASSPPLAAPHEQYF. Written as DNA, the CDR3 is TGTGCCAGCAGCCCCCCCCTAGCGGCCCCCCACGAGCAGTACTTC. This chain uses TRBV13 with TRBJ2-7, with 7 nucleotides matching TRBD2. Trimming took 5 bases from V and 5 from J; bases not matched to a gene: 12. The germline gives CDR1 PRHDT, CDR2 FYEKMQ (reference sequence). The CDR3 sequence is 15 residues long.

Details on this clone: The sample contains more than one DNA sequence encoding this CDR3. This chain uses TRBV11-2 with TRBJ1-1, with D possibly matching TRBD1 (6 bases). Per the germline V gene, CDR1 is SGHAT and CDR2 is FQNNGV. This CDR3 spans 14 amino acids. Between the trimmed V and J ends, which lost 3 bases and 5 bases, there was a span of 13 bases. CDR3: CASSLSRGSTEAFF. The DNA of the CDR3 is TGTGCCAGCAGCTTGTCCAGGGGCTCTACTGAAGCTTTCTTT.

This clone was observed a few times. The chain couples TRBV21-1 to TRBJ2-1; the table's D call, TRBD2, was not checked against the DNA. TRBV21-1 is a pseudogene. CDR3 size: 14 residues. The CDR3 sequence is CASSGRLVSDEQFF. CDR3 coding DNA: TGTGCCAGCAGCGGTCGACTAGTTTCCGATGAGCAGTTCTTC.

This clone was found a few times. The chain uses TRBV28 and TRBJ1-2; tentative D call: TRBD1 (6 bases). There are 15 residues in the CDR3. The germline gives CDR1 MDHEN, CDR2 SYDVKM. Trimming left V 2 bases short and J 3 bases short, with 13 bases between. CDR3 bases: TGTGCCAGCAGTTTAATATCCGCAGGGGACTATGGCTACACCTTC. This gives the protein CASSLISAGDYGYTF.

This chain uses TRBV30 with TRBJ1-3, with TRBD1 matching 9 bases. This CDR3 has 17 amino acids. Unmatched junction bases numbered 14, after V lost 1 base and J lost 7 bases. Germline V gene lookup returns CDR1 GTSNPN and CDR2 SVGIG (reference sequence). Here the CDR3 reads CAWSAPGQGGKYNTIYF. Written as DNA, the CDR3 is TGTGCCTGGAGTGCCCCGGGACAGGGTGGCAAGTACAACACCATATATTTT.

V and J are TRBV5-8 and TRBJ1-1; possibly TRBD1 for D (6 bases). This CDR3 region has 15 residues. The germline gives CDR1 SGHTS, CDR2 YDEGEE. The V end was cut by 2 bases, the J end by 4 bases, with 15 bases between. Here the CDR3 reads CASSLQGWGGTEAFF. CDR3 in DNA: TGTGCCAGCAGCTTACAGGGATGGGGTGGCACTGAAGCTTTCTTT. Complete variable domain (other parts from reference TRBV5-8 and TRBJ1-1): EAGVTQSPTHLIKTRGQQATLRCSPISGHTSVYWYQQALGLGLQFLLWYDEGEERNRGNFPPRFSGRQFPNYSSELNVNALELEDSALYLCASSLQGWGGTEAFFGQGTRLTVV.

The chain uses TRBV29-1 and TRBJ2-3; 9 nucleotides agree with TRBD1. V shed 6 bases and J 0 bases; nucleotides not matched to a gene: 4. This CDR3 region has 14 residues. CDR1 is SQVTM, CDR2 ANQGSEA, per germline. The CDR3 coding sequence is TGCAGCGTCCGGGACAGGGTTAGCACAGATACGCAGTATTTT. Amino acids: CSVRDRVSTDTQYF.

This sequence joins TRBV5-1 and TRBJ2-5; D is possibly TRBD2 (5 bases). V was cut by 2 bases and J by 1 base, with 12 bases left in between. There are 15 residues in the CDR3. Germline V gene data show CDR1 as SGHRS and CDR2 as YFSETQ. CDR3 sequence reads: CASSFFEGSQETQYF. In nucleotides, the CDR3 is TGCGCCAGCAGCTTTTTTGAGGGCAGCCAAGAGACCCAGTACTTC.

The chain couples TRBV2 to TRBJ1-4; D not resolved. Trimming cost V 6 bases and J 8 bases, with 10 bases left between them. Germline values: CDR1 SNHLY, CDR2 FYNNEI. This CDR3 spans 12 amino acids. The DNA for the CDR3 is TGTGCCAGCAGAGGGAGGAGGGAAAAACTGTTTTTT. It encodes CASRGRREKLFF.

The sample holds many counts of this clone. The CDR3, as DNA: TGTGCCAGCAGTGGAGTCTCTGGGGCCAACGTCCTGACTTTC. Translating it yields CASSGVSGANVLTF. The chain recombines TRBV2 with TRBJ2-6; D not certain. Germline CDR1 reads SNHLY; CDR2 reads FYNNEI. V lost 4 bases and J 0 bases, leaving 4 bases between the germline ends. CDR3 length: 14 amino acids.

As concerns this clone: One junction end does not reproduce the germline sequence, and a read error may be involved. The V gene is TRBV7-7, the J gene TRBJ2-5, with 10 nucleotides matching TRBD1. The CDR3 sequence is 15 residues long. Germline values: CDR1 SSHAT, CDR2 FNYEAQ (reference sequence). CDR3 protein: CASSLGGTGAETQYF. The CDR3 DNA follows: TGTGCTAGCAGCTTAGGTGGGACAGGGGCTGAGACCCAGTACTTC.

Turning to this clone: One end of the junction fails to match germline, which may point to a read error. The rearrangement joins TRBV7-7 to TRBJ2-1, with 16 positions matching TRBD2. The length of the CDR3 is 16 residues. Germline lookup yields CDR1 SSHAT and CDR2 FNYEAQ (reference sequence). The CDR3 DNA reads TGTGCTAGCAGCTTAGGGACTAGCGGGAGGGCCAATGAGCAGTTCTTC. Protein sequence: CASSLGTSGRANEQFF.

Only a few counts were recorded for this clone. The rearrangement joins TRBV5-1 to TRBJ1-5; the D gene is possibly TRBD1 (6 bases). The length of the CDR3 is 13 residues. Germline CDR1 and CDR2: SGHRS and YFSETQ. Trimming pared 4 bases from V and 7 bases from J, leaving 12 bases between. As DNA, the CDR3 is TGCGCCAGCAGCGCTGGGCAGGGGCAGCCCCAGCATTTT. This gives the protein CASSAGQGQPQHF.

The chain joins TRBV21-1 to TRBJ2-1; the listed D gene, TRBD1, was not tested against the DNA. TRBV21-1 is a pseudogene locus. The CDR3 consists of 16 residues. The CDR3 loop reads CASSKTGTGTYNEQFF. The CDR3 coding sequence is TGTGCCAGCAGCAAAACCGGGACAGGGACCTACAATGAGCAGTTCTTC.

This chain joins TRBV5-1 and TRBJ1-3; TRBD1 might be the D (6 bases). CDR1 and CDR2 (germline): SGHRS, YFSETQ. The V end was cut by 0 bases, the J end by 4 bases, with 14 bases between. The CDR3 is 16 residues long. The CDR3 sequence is CASSLAGTQRGNTIYF. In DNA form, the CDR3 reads TGCGCCAGCAGCTTGGCCGGGACACAACGAGGAAACACCATATATTTT.

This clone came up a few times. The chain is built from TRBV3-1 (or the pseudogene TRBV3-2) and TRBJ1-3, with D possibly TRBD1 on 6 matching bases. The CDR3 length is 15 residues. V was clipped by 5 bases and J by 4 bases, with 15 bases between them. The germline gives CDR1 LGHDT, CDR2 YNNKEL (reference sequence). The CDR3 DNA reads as TGTGCCAGCAGCGAAATCAGGGGAGCCGGAAACACCATATATTTT. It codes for CASSEIRGAGNTIYF.

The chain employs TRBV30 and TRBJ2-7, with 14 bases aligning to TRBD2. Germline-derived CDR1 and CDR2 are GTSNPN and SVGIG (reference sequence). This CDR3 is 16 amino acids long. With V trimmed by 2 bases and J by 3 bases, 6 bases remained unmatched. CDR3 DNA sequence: TGTGCCTGGAGTACGGGGACTAGCGGGAGATACTACGAGCAGTACTTC. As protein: CAWSTGTSGRYYEQYF.

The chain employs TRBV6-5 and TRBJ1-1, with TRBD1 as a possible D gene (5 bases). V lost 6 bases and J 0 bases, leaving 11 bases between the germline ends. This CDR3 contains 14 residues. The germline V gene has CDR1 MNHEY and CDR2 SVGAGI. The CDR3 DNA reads TGTGCCAGCAGCCCGGGACTCCTGAACACTGAAGCTTTCTTT. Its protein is CASSPGLLNTEAFF.